This TCR beta chain was captured by sequencing in a study of T cells generated in artificial thymic organoids (dated by TCRdb to about 2017). Describing the broader study: The study compared the TCR alpha and beta CDR3 repertoires of CD8 single positive T cells derived from in vitro artificial thymic organoids against those of naive CD8 T cells from thymus and peripheral blood. Displayed repertoire sequencing data were described as representative of three independent experiments. The research as a whole found: Organoid-derived T cells showed no skewing in Valpha or Vbeta usage, which argues against dominance of unconventional lineages or clonal expansions. CD8 single positive T cells derived from organoids showed physiological TCR clonotype diversity comparable to the diversity seen in thymic and blood naive CD8 T cells.

By how much of the sample it makes up, this clonotype is large (0.1 to 1%). What antigen it recognizes has not been identified. No per-base quality is available; no much larger clone lies one base away. TCRalpha and TCRbeta libraries were amplified in separate semi-nested PCR reactions using Advantage 2 and reverse primers located in the TRAC or TRBC constant regions. Between about 3.5 and 550 ng of total RNA was used as input for first-strand cDNA synthesis. The TCR cDNA libraries were generated by 5'-RACE using the SMARTer PCR cDNA Synthesis kit, with a poly-dT primer driving first-strand synthesis. The semi-nested reverse primers in the constant regions carried 5-nucleotide sample-specific barcodes, and the PCR products were cleaned up with the Zymo DNA Clean and Concentrator-5 kit. Up to ten barcoded samples were pooled, ligated to Illumina adaptors and sequenced as 2 x 150 bp paired-end reads on an Illumina MiSeq. In the source study's methods: Demultiplexed reads were aligned using BLAT against a custom library containing all human TRAV, TRAJ, TRBV, TRBD and TRBJ combinations from IMGT. The best BLAT hits were picked using pslCDnaFilter (-maxAligns=1, -ignoreIntrons), and custom Perl scripts were used to calculate clonotype frequencies. The public sequencing data were trimmed at Q25 with fastp and processed into clonotypes with MiXCR by TCRdb, which kept only in-frame beta chains. Rows with a matching CDR3 protein are joined into one entry that keeps the most common DNA and genes. The V and J calls and clone size come from TCRdb's table, not from the authors' own analysis. Within this sample are around 5,600 distinct CDR3 sequences, with about 25% of them counted one time only. In total, the top ten clones hold 2.5% to 3% of the sample.

Reading the germline V gene gives CDR1 LGHNA and CDR2 YSLEER. From V the trimming removes 6 bases and from J it removes 6 bases, while the gene matches leave 4 bases of the junction unaccounted for. The CDR3 starts with the cysteine, ends with the phenylalanine, and has 13 residues. Only the CDR3 DNA is retained, 39 bases long and in frame from the first base. To build artificial thymic organoids, human HSPCs were aggregated with MS5 murine stromal cells transduced with human DLL1, and the aggregates were cultured at an air-liquid interface. FACS-purified CD34+CD3- hematopoietic stem and progenitor cells depleted of residual T cells were used to seed the organoids. The culture medium for the organoids was serum-free RB27, which consists of RPMI 1640 supplemented with B27, FLT3L, IL-7 and ascorbic acid. Before RNA extraction, CD3+TCRalphabeta+CD8 single positive T cells from both organoids and thymus were sorted by FACS. For each sample, total RNA was purified from around 40,000 to 200,000 sorted cells using the RNeasy Micro kit, and RNA quality was checked on an Agilent RNA 6000 Nano chip.

The source of this sequence is a human donor who gave cord blood stem cells for thymic organoid culture, a cardiac surgery patient who gave postnatal thymus, or a blood donor (not recorded which). The chain uses TRBV4-3 and TRBJ1-1, with 10 middle bases fitting TRBD1. The sequencing input was naive CD8+ T cells grown in artificial thymic organoids from cord blood stem and progenitor cells. Taken with the paper, the label for cell subset or site translates to: CD3+TCRalphabeta+CD8SP T cells; for blood, CD45RO-CCR7+ naive CD8+ T cells. The CDR3 corresponds to CASRRQGASEAFF. The DNA sequence is TGCGCCAGCAGACGACAGGGGGCATCTGAAGCTTTCTTT.